This T cell receptor beta chain was sequenced for a study of blood T cell repertoires in COVID-19. Study as a whole: Spain, Italy and the United States supplied samples that represented acute and convalescent COVID-19.

Germline-derived CDR1 and CDR2 are ENHRY and SYGVKD. The trim removed 6 bases at V and 4 bases at J, leaving 11 bases unmatched. CDR3 length equals 15 residues. Clones were read by immunoSEQ multiplex PCR, and TCRdb kept only the in-frame ones, dropping some. The sample gives tens of thousands of clones, just over 85% of which show up once; approximately 22% is in the top ten. Sequencing was done on a sample of peripheral blood. The chain uses TRBV10-3 and TRBJ2-5; 7 nucleotides line up with TRBD2. This clonotype originated in a woman aged 80 or older in a cohort sampled during active or convalescent COVID-19. CDR3 DNA sequence: TGTGCCATCAGCGCCGCTAGCGGCGGGGGAGAGACCCAGTACTTC. Amino acids: CAISAASGGGETQYF.